Following are 32 T cell receptor beta chains from one sample sequenced in a study of CD8 T cells in cerebrospinal fluid in Alzheimer's disease. TCRdb reanalyzed the 10x single-cell sequencing reads and collapses them to one entry per CDR3 protein, without DNA. Recorded here are about 1,200 distinct CDR3 sequences; the top ten clones represent approximately 8.9%. Sequencing was performed on cerebrospinal fluid. The receptor set was obtained from a human donor in good health.

This clonotype counts as medium-sized by frequency. The chain employs TRBV20-1 and TRBJ2-5; the D call of TRBD2 rests on TCRdb alone, since no DNA is present to check it. From germline, CDR1 is DFQATT and CDR2 SNEGSKA (reference sequence). This CDR3 is built from 17 residues. CDR3 protein: CSAKRGLAGIRQETQYF.

This clonotype registers large by frequency. This sequence joins TRBV7-2 and TRBJ2-3; no DNA is available, so the TRBD2 call from TCRdb remains unchecked. CDR1 SGHTA and CDR2 FQGNSA come from the germline V gene. The CDR3 spans 15 residues. The CDR3 loop reads CASTLTGGRIDTQYF.

According to its frequency, this clonotype is medium-sized (0.01 to 0.1%). The V gene is TRBV30, the J gene TRBJ1-1; TCRdb's assignment of TRBD1 cannot be checked, as there is no DNA. This CDR3 has 16 residues. Germline V gives CDR1 GTSNPN, CDR2 SVGIG (reference sequence). Here the CDR3 reads CAWSNPGENMNTEAFF.

The chain carries TRBV2 and TRBJ1-6. Germline V gene data show CDR1 as SNHLY and CDR2 as FYNNEI. The CDR3 contains 11 residues. CDR3 in amino acids: CASSGLMTLHF.

By frequency, this clonotype is medium-sized. This chain joins TRBV29-1 and TRBJ2-7. The CDR3 totals 11 residues. Germline CDR1 reads SQVTM; CDR2 reads ANQGSEA. CDR3 protein: CSVVQASEQYF.

This clonotype ranks as medium-sized in terms of frequency. J is TRBJ2-7 and V is TRBV12-3 or TRBV12-4; TCRdb calls TRBD1, which cannot be checked without DNA. The CDR3 has 12 residues. This chain's CDR3 is CASSFGRGEQYF.

Considering frequency, this clonotype is medium-sized. The J gene is TRBJ2-2, the V gene TRBV20-1; there is no DNA to check the TCRdb D call of TRBD1. Germline CDR1 DFQATT, CDR2 SNEGSKA (reference sequence). The CDR3 spans 14 residues. CDR3 region: CSARPVTGPGELFF.

This clonotype shows up as medium-sized by frequency. The V call is TRBV6-2 or TRBV6-3, the J call TRBJ1-5; TCRdb reports TRBD1, a call that lacks DNA to check it against. In germline, CDR1 is MNHEY, CDR2 SVGEGT. The CDR3 has 17 residues. The CDR3 reads CASSPIGGLRSNQPQHF.

This clonotype is deemed medium-sized by its frequency. This rearrangement joins TRBV28 to TRBJ2-1; TCRdb's D gene call, TRBD2, goes unchecked for lack of DNA. The CDR3 consists of 15 residues. CDR1 is MDHEN, CDR2 SYDVKM, per germline. CDR3: CASSLASRTYNEQFF.

This clonotype is identified as large from frequency. This chain links TRBV7-2 with TRBJ2-3; the D gene TCRdb calls, TRBD1, cannot be checked with no DNA. The CDR3 sequence is 13 residues long. Germline lookup yields CDR1 SGHTA and CDR2 FQGNSA. Here the CDR3 reads CASSYTTGTSQYF.

This clonotype ranks as large (0.1 to 1%) in terms of frequency. The V call is TRBV11-2, the J call TRBJ2-7; as DNA is missing, the TRBD2 call by TCRdb cannot be tested. Germline V gives CDR1 SGHAT, CDR2 FQNNGV. This CDR3 is 15 amino acids long. CDR3 region: CASSFGTSASYEQYF.

In terms of frequency, this clonotype is medium-sized. The chain combines TRBV7-6 with TRBJ2-7. Germline V lookup: CDR1 SGHVS, CDR2 FNYEAQ. The CDR3 runs 13 residues. The CDR3 here is CASSLAQSGEQYF.

This clonotype is called large (0.1 to 1%) based on its frequency. The chain has TRBV4-3 and TRBJ2-1; no DNA is available, so the TRBD2 call from TCRdb remains unchecked. CDR1 is LGHNA and CDR2 is YSLEER in the germline V gene. The CDR3 is made up of 15 amino acids. The CDR3 spells CASSQADQAGNEQFF.

This clonotype shows up as medium-sized by frequency. This sequence joins TRBV6-5 and TRBJ1-5; with no DNA, the TCRdb D assignment of TRBD1 cannot be verified. Germline values: CDR1 MNHEY, CDR2 SVGAGI. This CDR3 region has 13 residues. CDR3 residues: CASKGAIDQPQHF.

This clonotype is classed as medium-sized by frequency. V usage is TRBV24-1 and J usage is TRBJ2-2; checking the TCRdb D call of TRBD1 is not possible without DNA. The V gene's germline CDR1 is KGHDR and CDR2 SFDVKD. CDR3 length equals 15 residues. The chain's CDR3 is CATSGGPTNTGELFF.

This clonotype is medium-sized by frequency. The genes are TRBV19 and TRBJ2-5. Germline CDR1 reads LNHDA; CDR2 reads SQIVND (reference sequence). CDR3 length equals 14 residues. This chain's CDR3 is CASSWGGSGETQYF.

The rearrangement links TRBV2 to TRBJ1-2; TCRdb names TRBD1, which stays unverified in the absence of DNA. The CDR3 loop spans 16 amino acids. Per germline, CDR1 SNHLY and CDR2 FYNNEI. The CDR3: CASGGDSSLANYGYTF.

This clonotype is labeled medium-sized based on frequency. The gene calls are TRBV27 and TRBJ2-3; TCRdb's D gene call, TRBD1, goes unchecked for lack of DNA. The CDR3 sequence is 13 residues long. The germline V gene encodes CDR1 MNHEY and CDR2 SMNVEV (reference sequence). CDR3 protein: CASSFRDLDTQYF.

This clonotype is deemed large by its frequency. V usage is TRBV10-3 and J usage is TRBJ2-1; without DNA, the TCRdb call of TRBD1 cannot be checked. CDR3 length: 15 residues. CDR1 ENHRY and CDR2 SYGVKD come from the germline V gene. This CDR3 is CAISHRDREGVSLFF.

This clonotype is identified as medium-sized from frequency. The chain recombines TRBV5-1 with TRBJ2-7; TCRdb indicates TRBD1, and absent DNA this call remains unverified. The germline CDR1 and CDR2 sequences are SGHRS and YFSETQ. The CDR3 is 16 amino acids. CDR3: CASSPGRTGRTDKQYF.

Its frequency marks this clonotype as large (0.1 to 1%). This chain links TRBV20-1 with TRBJ2-7. Germline V CDR1 and CDR2: DFQATT, SNEGSKA (reference sequence). This CDR3 has 13 amino acids. This CDR3 reads CSALGRMSYEQYF.

Frequency places this clonotype as large. The J gene is TRBJ2-2, the V gene TRBV2; the D call from TCRdb, TRBD2, cannot be confirmed without DNA. Germline V gene lookup returns CDR1 SNHLY and CDR2 FYNNEI. CDR3 length: 15 residues. The chain's CDR3 is CASSSSVTNTGELFF.

By frequency, this clonotype registers medium-sized. The chain links TRBV18 to TRBJ2-7; TCRdb lists TRBD1, though no DNA is available to test this call. The germline V gene encodes CDR1 KGHSH and CDR2 LQKENI. The CDR3 loop spans 13 amino acids. The CDR3 region is CASSLAPTYEQYF.

The chain has TRBV28 and TRBJ2-3; the D call of TRBD2 rests on TCRdb alone, since no DNA is present to check it. Germline V gene sequence: CDR1 MDHEN, CDR2 SYDVKM. There are 21 residues in the CDR3. CDR3 loop: CASSSGLAGGPRTGSTDTQYF.

According to its frequency, this clonotype is large. CDR3 sequence reads: CASSLTGDTGELFF. The V gene is TRBV7-3, the J gene TRBJ2-2; TCRdb's D call of TRBD1 is untestable without DNA. From germline, CDR1 is SGHTA and CDR2 FQGTGA. The CDR3 loop spans 14 amino acids.

This clonotype is classed as medium-sized (0.01 to 0.1%) by frequency. The chain has TRBV7-8 and TRBJ1-1; TCRdb selects TRBD1, and the lack of DNA leaves this call unchecked. Germline CDR1 SGHVS, CDR2 FQNEAQ. The CDR3 length is 15 residues. The CDR3 is CASSSTGQKNTEAFF.

V gene TRBV5-1 combines with J gene TRBJ1-2; TCRdb calls TRBD1, which cannot be checked without DNA. This CDR3 has 15 amino acids. From germline, CDR1 is SGHRS and CDR2 YFSETQ. The CDR3 is CASGPYAGAGYGYTF.

By frequency, this clonotype is large (0.1 to 1%). The rearrangement links TRBV6-1 to TRBJ2-7; with no DNA, the TCRdb D assignment of TRBD1 cannot be verified. This CDR3 is 23 amino acids long. The germline V gene has CDR1 MNHNS and CDR2 SASEGT. This CDR3 reads CASSEAALDGTGSSGVWSYEQYF.

This clonotype ranks as medium-sized in terms of frequency. The rearrangement joins TRBV20-1 to TRBJ1-5; lacking DNA, the TRBD1 call made by TCRdb goes unchecked. Per the germline V gene, CDR1 is DFQATT and CDR2 is SNEGSKA (reference sequence). The CDR3 sequence is 13 residues long. CDR3 loop: CSARTGRHQPQHF.

Considering frequency, this clonotype is medium-sized (0.01 to 0.1%). V gene TRBV27 combines with J gene TRBJ1-6; TCRdb's D call, TRBD1, is unchecked because there is no DNA. Germline assignment: CDR1 MNHEY and CDR2 SMNVEV (reference sequence). The CDR3 is made up of 13 amino acids. CDR3 sequence: CASSGNRDSPLHF.

In terms of frequency, this clonotype is medium-sized. This chain joins TRBV6-5 and TRBJ2-5; TCRdb names TRBD2, which stays unverified in the absence of DNA. From germline, CDR1 is MNHEY and CDR2 SVGAGI. The CDR3 totals 16 residues. CDR3 sequence: CASSYQAGTSGETQYF.

This clonotype registers medium-sized by frequency. This rearrangement joins TRBV6-4 to TRBJ1-2. This CDR3 has 20 amino acids. Germline V gene data show CDR1 as MRHNA and CDR2 as SNTAGT. CDR3 amino acids: CASLDQYRSRLQNPLYGYTF.